Listed below are T cell receptor beta chains from one sample, sequenced in a study of blood T cell repertoires in COVID-19. Clones were read by immunoSEQ multiplex PCR, and TCRdb kept only the in-frame ones, dropping some. This table has about 210,000 clones, 84% appearing once. Sequenced sample: peripheral blood. These receptors originate from a woman of 80 years or more with COVID-19, enrolled during active disease. The CDR3 runs from the conserved cysteine through the conserved F or W. The order of the fields is D gene, V gene, clone size, J gene, CDR3 DNA, CDR3 protein. The D gene is left open where the match is weak. Where a row states a size, it is once, few, many or the class of an expanded clone; other rows omit it.

-,TRBV6-5,few,TRBJ1-1,TGTGCCAGCAGTTACTCAGCAGGGAGGGAAGCTTTCTTT,CASSYSAGREAFF
-,TRBV19,once,TRBJ1-5,TGTGCCACCAGGAACAATGGCAATCAGCCCCAGCATTTT,CATRNNGNQPQHF
-,TRBV9,-,TRBJ1-3,TGTGCCAGCAGCCCCCGGACAGCCCTCTCTGGAAACACCATATATTTT,CASSPRTALSGNTIYF
-,TRBV7-2,once,TRBJ1-4,TGTGCCAGCAGCAAATCCTCAACTAATGAAAAACTGTTTTTT,CASSKSSTNEKLFF
-,TRBV6-6,-,TRBJ2-1,TGTGCCAGCAGTAGGGAGGATGAGCAGTTCTTC,CASSREDEQFF
TRBD1,TRBV18,-,TRBJ1-4,TGTGCCAGCTCACCTATAACAGGGGGTCGAACTAATGAAAAACTGTTTTTT,CASSPITGGRTNEKLFF
-,TRBV14,-,TRBJ2-3,TGTGCCAGCAGCCAGACTAGTCGTGCGCAGTATTTT,CASSQTSRAQYF
-,TRBV19,-,TRBJ1-2,TGTGCCACTTCTGACAGGTCCCATGGCTACACCTTC,CATSDRSHGYTF
-,TRBV19,-,TRBJ1-2,TGTGCCAGTAAAATCCAGAACTATGGCTACACCTTC,CASKIQNYGYTF
-,TRBV5-4,-,TRBJ1-4,TGTGCCAGCAGCCCGCGCGGAGGGAATAATGAAAAACTGTTTTTT,CASSPRGGNNEKLFF
-,TRBV2,-,TRBJ1-2,TGTGCCAGCCAACCAAGTCAAGCAGGGTACTATGGCTACACCTTC,CASQPSQAGYYGYTF
-,TRBV5-1,-,TRBJ1-1,TGCGCCAGCAGGGGAGATGGGGTTAAGGCTTTCTTT,CASRGDGVKAFF
TRBD2,TRBV4-1,-,TRBJ2-5,TGCGCCAGCAGCCAAGATACTAGCGGGGGCGAGACCCAGTACTTC,CASSQDTSGGETQYF
TRBD1,TRBV5-6,few,TRBJ2-1,TGTGCCAGCAGCGGTGGGACAGGGGGCTCCTACAATGAGCAGTTCTTC,CASSGGTGGSYNEQFF
TRBD1,TRBV6-6,-,TRBJ2-4,TGTGCCAGCAGTCTCACAGGGGGCGTCGAAGCCAAAAACATTCAGTACTTC,CASSLTGGVEAKNIQYF
-,TRBV10-3,-,TRBJ1-3,TGTGCCATCAGTACAGGGTCAACACGAAACACCATATATTTT,CAISTGSTRNTIYF
-,TRBV5-4,-,TRBJ1-1,TGTGCCAGCAGCTTGGCCGGGGGTTTTGAAGCTTTCTTT,CASSLAGGFEAFF
TRBD1,TRBV27,-,TRBJ1-4,TGTGCCAGCAACAAGAAAGGGGGACAGGGAAATGAAAAACTGTTTTTT,CASNKKGGQGNEKLFF
TRBD2,TRBV4-2,few,TRBJ2-3,TGTGCCAGCAGCCTCGGACTAGCGGTGACAGATACGCAGTATTTT,CASSLGLAVTDTQYF
-,TRBV15,-,TRBJ2-7,TGTGCCACCAGGCCCACAGTCCTGAGCTACGAGCAGTACTTC,CATRPTVLSYEQYF
-,TRBV7-2,once,TRBJ2-3,TGTGCCAGCAGCTTAGGCCAGAGCACAGATACGCAGTATTTT,CASSLGQSTDTQYF
TRBD1,TRBV5-1,-,TRBJ1-2,TGCGCCAGCAGAAAGGATACCGACAGGGAGCGTTTGGACTATGGCTACACCTTC,CASRKDTDRERLDYGYTF
-,TRBV3-1/TRBV3-2,once,TRBJ1-6,TGTGCCAGCAGCCCTACCCAGGGAGGTAATTCACCCCTCCACTTT,CASSPTQGGNSPLHF
TRBD1,TRBV19,-,TRBJ1-1,TGTGCCAGTAGTACCCGGGACAGGAACACTGAAGCTTTCTTT,CASSTRDRNTEAFF
TRBD1,TRBV30,few,TRBJ1-2,TGTGCCTGGAGTCCGGGACAGACCTATGGCTACACCTTC,CAWSPGQTYGYTF
-,TRBV5-1,-,TRBJ2-3,TGCGCCAGCAGCTTGACTAGTGCTATAGTTGGCACAGATACGCAGTATTTT,CASSLTSAIVGTDTQYF
TRBD2,TRBV5-1,-,TRBJ2-1,TGCGCCAGCAGCTTGGAACGGGGGGGCCATTTGGATGAGCAGTTCTTC,CASSLERGGHLDEQFF
TRBD1,TRBV7-2,few,TRBJ2-1,TGTGCCAGCAGGGGGACAGCCACTGGGGAGCAGTTCTTC,CASRGTATGEQFF
-,TRBV5-1,-,TRBJ1-6,TGCGCCAGCAGCCAAACAGGGTCCGGGGATAATTCACCCCTCCACTTT,CASSQTGSGDNSPLHF
-,TRBV9,-,TRBJ1-5,TGTGCCAACACAGGACCGAATCAGCCCCAGCATTTT,CANTGPNQPQHF
-,TRBV19,-,TRBJ2-6,TGTGCCAGCCGTTACTCTGGGGCCAACGTCCTGACTTTC,CASRYSGANVLTF